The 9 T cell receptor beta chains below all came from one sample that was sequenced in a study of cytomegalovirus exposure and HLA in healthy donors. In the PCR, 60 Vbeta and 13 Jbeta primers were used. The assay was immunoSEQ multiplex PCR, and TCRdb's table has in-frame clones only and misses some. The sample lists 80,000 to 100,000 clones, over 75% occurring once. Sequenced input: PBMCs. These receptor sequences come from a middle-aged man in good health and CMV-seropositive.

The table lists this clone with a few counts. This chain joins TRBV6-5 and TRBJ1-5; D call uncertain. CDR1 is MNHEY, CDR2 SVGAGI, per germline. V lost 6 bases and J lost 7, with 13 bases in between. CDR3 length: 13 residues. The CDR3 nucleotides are TGTGCCAGCAGGATTTCCTCCGGGCAGCCCCAGCATTTT. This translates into CASRISSGQPQHF.

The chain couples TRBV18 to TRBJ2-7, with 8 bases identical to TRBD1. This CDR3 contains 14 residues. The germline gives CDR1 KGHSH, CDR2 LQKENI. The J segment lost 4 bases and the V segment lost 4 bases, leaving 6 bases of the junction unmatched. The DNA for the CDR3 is TGTGCCAGCTCACTAGGACAGGGAGAGTACGAGCAGTACTTC. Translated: CASSLGQGEYEQYF.

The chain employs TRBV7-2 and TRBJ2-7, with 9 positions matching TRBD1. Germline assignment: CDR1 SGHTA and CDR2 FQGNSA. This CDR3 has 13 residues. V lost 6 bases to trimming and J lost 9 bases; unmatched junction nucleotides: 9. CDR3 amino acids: CASSPGQGCGQYF. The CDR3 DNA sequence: TGTGCCAGCAGTCCGGGACAGGGTTGTGGGCAGTACTTC.

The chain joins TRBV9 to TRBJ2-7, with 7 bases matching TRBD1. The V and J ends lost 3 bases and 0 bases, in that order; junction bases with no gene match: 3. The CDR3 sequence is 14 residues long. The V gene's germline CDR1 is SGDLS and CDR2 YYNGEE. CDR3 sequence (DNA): TGTGCCAGCAGCGCGACAGGGAGCTCCTACGAGCAGTACTTC. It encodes CASSATGSSYEQYF.

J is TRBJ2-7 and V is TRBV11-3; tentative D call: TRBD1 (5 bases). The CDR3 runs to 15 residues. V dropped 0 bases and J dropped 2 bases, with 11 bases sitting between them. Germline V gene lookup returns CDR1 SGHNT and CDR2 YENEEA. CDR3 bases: TGTGCCAGCAGCTTAGATTCGCAGGGTCCCTACGAGCAGTACTTC. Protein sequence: CASSLDSQGPYEQYF. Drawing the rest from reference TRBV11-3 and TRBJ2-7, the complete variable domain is EAGVVQSPRYKIIEKKQPVAFWCNPISGHNTLYWYLQNLGQGPELLIRYENEEAVDDSQLPKDRFSAERLKGVDSTLKIQPAELGDSAVYLCASSLDSQGPYEQYFGPGTRLTVT.

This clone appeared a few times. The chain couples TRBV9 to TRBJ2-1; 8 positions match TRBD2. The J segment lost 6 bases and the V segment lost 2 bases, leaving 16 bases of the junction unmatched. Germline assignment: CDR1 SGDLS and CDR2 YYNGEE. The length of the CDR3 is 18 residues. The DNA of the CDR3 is TGTGCCAGCAGCGTCGATCCCGGGTCCGGGGGGGATGGCAATGAGCAGTTCTTC. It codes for CASSVDPGSGGDGNEQFF. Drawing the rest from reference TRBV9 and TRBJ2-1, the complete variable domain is DSGVTQTPKHLITATGQRVTLRCSPRSGDLSVYWYQQSLDQGLQFLIQYYNGEERAKGNILERFSAQQFPDLHSELNLSSLELGDSALYFCASSVDPGSGGDGNEQFFGPGTRLTVL.

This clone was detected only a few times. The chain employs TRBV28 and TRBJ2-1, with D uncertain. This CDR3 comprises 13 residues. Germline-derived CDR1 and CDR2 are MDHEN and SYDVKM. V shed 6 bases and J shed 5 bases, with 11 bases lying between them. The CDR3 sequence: CASSQQPHNEQFF. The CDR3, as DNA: TGTGCCAGCAGCCAACAACCCCACAATGAGCAGTTCTTC.

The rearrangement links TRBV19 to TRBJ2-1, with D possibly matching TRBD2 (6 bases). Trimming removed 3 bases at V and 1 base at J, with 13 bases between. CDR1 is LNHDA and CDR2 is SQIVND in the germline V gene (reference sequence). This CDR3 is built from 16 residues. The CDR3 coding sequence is TGTGCCAGTAGTATGGGACTTACTAATTCCTACAATGAGCAGTTCTTC. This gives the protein CASSMGLTNSYNEQFF.

The CDR3 coding sequence is TGTGCCTGGAGGGAACAGGGAGGGAGGTATGGCTACACCTTC. It translates to CAWREQGGRYGYTF. This chain links TRBV30 with TRBJ1-2; a weak D match, TRBD1 (6 bases). CDR1 and CDR2 (germline): GTSNPN, SVGIG (reference sequence). The CDR3 totals 14 residues. V was pared by 3 bases and J by 5 bases, with 16 bases between. The variable domain in full, completed from reference TRBV30 and TRBJ1-2, reads SQTIHQWPATLVQPVGSPLSLECTVEGTSNPNLYWYRQAAGRGLQLLFYSVGIGQISSEVPQNLSASRPQDRQFILSSKKLLLSDSGFYLCAWREQGGRYGYTFGSGTRLTVV.